These 14 T cell receptor beta chains were sequenced from one sample in a study of cytomegalovirus exposure and HLA in healthy donors (dated by TCRdb to 2015 to 2018). Library creation used the immunoSEQ multiplex PCR assay. The multiplex PCR relied on a mix of 60 forward primers for TCR Vbeta segments and 13 reverse primers for TCR Jbeta segments. TCRdb limited this immuneACCESS table to in-frame rearrangements with V and J called. A share of clones is missing; checked studies link under half to unresolved V genes, and the rest is unexplained. The sample table shows about 160,000 clones, and over 75% are seen once. Of the sample, 0.85% to 1% falls within the top ten clones. Sequenced material: PBMCs. Receptor source: a woman in her 50s in good health and CMV-seropositive.

V and J are TRBV10-2 and TRBJ2-7; 7 positions agree with TRBD1. The V segment lost 4 bases and the J segment 7 bases; nucleotides outside the gene matches: 10. Germline-derived CDR1 and CDR2 are WSHSY and SAAADI. CDR3 length equals 14 residues. The CDR3, as DNA: TGCGCCAGCAGTGCCCGATCTAAGGACAGGGAGCAGTACTTC. Its translation is CASSARSKDREQYF.

The chain recombines TRBV15 with TRBJ1-4; D is unclear. The CDR3 contains 15 residues. Trimming removed 1 base from V and 0 bases from J, with 6 bases in between. Looked up from germline, CDR1 is LNHNV and CDR2 is YYDKDF (reference sequence). CDR3 sequence: CATSRAPSTNEKLFF. Written as DNA, the CDR3 is TGTGCCACCAGCAGAGCCCCCTCAACTAATGAAAAACTGTTTTTT.

This clone was observed a handful of times. This chain links TRBV6-5 with TRBJ2-7, with 10 bases matching TRBD2. Germline V gives CDR1 MNHEY, CDR2 SVGAGI. The trim removed 5 bases at V and 5 bases at J, leaving 6 bases unmatched. CDR3 length: 14 residues. The CDR3, as DNA: TGTGCCAGCAGTACCGGGACTAGCGTTCACGAGCAGTACTTC. This translates into CASSTGTSVHEQYF.

This clone was picked up one time. J is TRBJ1-1 and V is TRBV13; D is uncertain. The CDR3 loop spans 16 amino acids. V was cut by 2 bases and J by 6 bases, with 19 bases left in between. Germline-derived CDR1 and CDR2 are PRHDT and FYEKMQ (reference sequence). Written as DNA, the CDR3 is TGTGCCAGCAGCTTACAGGCGACGTCCAACGTGGCTGAAGCTTTCTTT. It is translated as CASSLQATSNVAEAFF.

The chain employs TRBV5-4 and TRBJ2-2; weak D call: TRBD1 (6 bases). The CDR3 covers 17 residues. CDR1 is SGHNT and CDR2 is YYREEE in the germline V gene (reference sequence). Trimming removed 2 bases from V and 0 bases from J, with 14 bases in between. The CDR3 region is CASSLLQGYANTGELFF. As DNA, the CDR3 is TGTGCCAGCAGCTTACTACAGGGTTACGCGAACACCGGGGAGCTGTTTTTT.

This clone came up a few times. The chain carries TRBV5-1 and TRBJ2-1; 12 nucleotides line up with TRBD2. Trimming cost V 4 bases and J 4 bases; bases outside gene matches: 3. The CDR3 spans 15 residues. CDR1 is SGHRS, CDR2 YFSETQ, per germline. The CDR3, as DNA: TGCGCCAGCAGCAGTCTAGCGGGGGGGTACAATGAGCAGTTCTTC. It codes for CASSSLAGGYNEQFF. The full variable domain, rest sourced from reference TRBV5-1 and TRBJ2-1, is KAGVTQTPRYLIKTRGQQVTLSCSPISGHRSVSWYQQTPGQGLQFLFEYFSETQRNKGNFPGRFSGRQFSNSRSEMNVSTLELGDSALYLCASSSLAGGYNEQFFGPGTRLTVL.

This chain joins TRBV10-2 and TRBJ2-5; 8 bases align to TRBD1. This CDR3 is 14 amino acids long. Germline V CDR1 and CDR2: WSHSY, SAAADI. Trimming cost V 2 bases and J 2 bases; bases outside gene matches: 1. The CDR3 DNA reads TGCGCCAGCAGTGAGAGACAGGGGCAAGAGACCCAGTACTTC. This sequence encodes CASSERQGQETQYF.

The rearrangement uses TRBV28 and TRBJ2-1, with D possibly being TRBD1 (6 bases). V lost 6 bases to trimming and J lost 6 bases, with 15 bases between them. This CDR3 has 14 residues. Per the germline V gene, CDR1 is MDHEN and CDR2 is SYDVKM. In DNA, the CDR3 is TGTGCCAGCAGGGAACAGGGTATGGGCAATGAGCAGTTCTTC. Protein: CASREQGMGNEQFF.

The gene calls are TRBV27 and TRBJ2-7, with a weak D call TRBD2 (5 bases). CDR1 and CDR2 (germline): MNHEY, SMNVEV (reference sequence). V was trimmed by 6 bases and J by 0 bases, leaving 12 bases between them. This CDR3 contains 14 residues. CDR3 in DNA: TGTGCCAGCAGGGTCGCGGGTAGCTCCTACGAGCAGTACTTC. Its protein is CASRVAGSSYEQYF.

V and J are TRBV2 and TRBJ1-1; a weak D match, TRBD1 (5 bases). Per the germline V gene, CDR1 is SNHLY and CDR2 is FYNNEI. This CDR3 has 13 amino acids. Trimming removed 9 bases from V and 4 bases from J, with 15 bases in between. In DNA form, the CDR3 reads TGTGCCAGGAAGACGGGGGGAGGCACTGAAGCTTTCTTT. This codes for CARKTGGGTEAFF. The full variable domain, completed using reference TRBV2 and TRBJ1-1, is EPEVTQTPSHQVTQMGQEVILRCVPISNHLYFYWYRQILGQKVEFLVSFYNNEISEKSEIFDDQFSVERPDGSNFTLKIRSTKLEDSAMYFCARKTGGGTEAFFGQGTRLTVV.

The chain couples TRBV7-2 to TRBJ2-1, with 12 bases fitting TRBD1. This CDR3 comprises 14 residues. The V segment lost 5 bases and the J segment 8 bases; nucleotides outside the gene matches: 4. The germline V gene encodes CDR1 SGHTA and CDR2 FQGNSA. CDR3 residues: CASSLGQGAHEQFF. As DNA, the CDR3 is TGTGCCAGCAGCCTGGGACAGGGGGCACATGAGCAGTTCTTC.

This clone was recorded a few times. This rearrangement joins TRBV27 to TRBJ1-1; possible D gene TRBD1, 5 bases. The CDR3 contains 19 residues. Germline V gene sequence: CDR1 MNHEY, CDR2 SMNVEV (reference sequence). The V gene lost 1 base and the J gene lost 5 bases, with 26 bases spanning the gap. The CDR3 sequence is CASSLYQTPGPGGGTEAFF. The CDR3 DNA is TGTGCCAGCAGTTTATATCAAACACCGGGACCTGGGGGGGGTACTGAAGCTTTCTTT.

The V call is TRBV18, the J call TRBJ1-3; D may be TRBD1 (6 bases). CDR1 and CDR2 from the germline V gene are KGHSH and LQKENI. V was trimmed by 3 bases and J by 2 bases, leaving 14 bases between them. The CDR3 is 16 residues long. This CDR3 reads CASSPTLTGTGNTIYF. DNA of the CDR3: TGTGCCAGCTCACCTACACTAACAGGGACTGGAAACACCATATATTTT. Variable domain in full (rest from reference TRBV18 and TRBJ1-3): NAGVMQNPRHLVRRRGQEARLRCSPMKGHSHVYWYRQLPEEGLKFMVYLQKENIIDESGMPKERFSAEFPKEGPSILRIQQVVRGDSAAYFCASSPTLTGTGNTIYFGEGSWLTVV.

The chain employs TRBV7-2 and TRBJ2-1; TRBD1 agrees at 7 bases. This CDR3 has 15 residues. CDR1 SGHTA and CDR2 FQGNSA come from the germline V gene. The trim removed 5 bases at V and 2 bases at J, leaving 6 bases unmatched. CDR3 sequence (DNA): TGTGCCAGCAGCCTTAGACAGGGTGCCTACAATGAGCAGTTCTTC. Translating it yields CASSLRQGAYNEQFF.